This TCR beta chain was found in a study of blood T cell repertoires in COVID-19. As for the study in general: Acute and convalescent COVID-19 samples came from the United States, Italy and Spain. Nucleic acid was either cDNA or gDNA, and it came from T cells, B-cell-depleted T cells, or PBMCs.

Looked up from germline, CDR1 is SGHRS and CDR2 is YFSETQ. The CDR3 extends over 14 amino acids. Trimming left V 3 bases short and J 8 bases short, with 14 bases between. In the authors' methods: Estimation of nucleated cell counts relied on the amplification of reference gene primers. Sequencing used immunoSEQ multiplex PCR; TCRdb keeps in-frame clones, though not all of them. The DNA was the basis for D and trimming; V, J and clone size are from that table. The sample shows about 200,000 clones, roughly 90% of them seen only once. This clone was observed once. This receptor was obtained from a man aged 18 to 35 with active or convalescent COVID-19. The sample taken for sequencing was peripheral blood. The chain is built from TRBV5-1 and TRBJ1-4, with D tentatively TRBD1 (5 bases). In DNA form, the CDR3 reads TGCGCCAGCAGCTCGCCGGGGGAAGGGGAAAAACTGTTTTTT. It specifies CASSSPGEGEKLFF.